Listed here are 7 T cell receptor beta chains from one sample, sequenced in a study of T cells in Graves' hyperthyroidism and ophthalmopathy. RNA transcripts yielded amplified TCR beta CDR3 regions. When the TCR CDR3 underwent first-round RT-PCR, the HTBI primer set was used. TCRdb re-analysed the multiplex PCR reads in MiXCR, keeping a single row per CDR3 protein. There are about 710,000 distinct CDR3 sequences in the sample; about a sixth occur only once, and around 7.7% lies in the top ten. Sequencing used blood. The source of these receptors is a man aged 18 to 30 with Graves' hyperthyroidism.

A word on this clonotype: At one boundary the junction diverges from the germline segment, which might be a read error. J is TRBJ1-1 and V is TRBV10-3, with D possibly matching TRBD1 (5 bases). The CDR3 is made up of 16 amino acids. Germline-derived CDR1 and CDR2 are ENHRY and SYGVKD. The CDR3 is CAVSERQLSLNTEAFF. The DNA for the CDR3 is TGTGCCGTCAGTGAAAGACAGTTGTCTTTGAACACTGAAGCTTTCTTT.

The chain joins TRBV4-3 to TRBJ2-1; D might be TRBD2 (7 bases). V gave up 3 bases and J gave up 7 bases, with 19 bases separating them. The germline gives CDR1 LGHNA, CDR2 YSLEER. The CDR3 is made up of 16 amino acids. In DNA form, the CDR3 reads TGCGCCAGCAGCCAGCGGAGGGGGGGAGGGTGGAATGAGCAGTTCTTC. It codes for CASSQRRGGGWNEQFF.

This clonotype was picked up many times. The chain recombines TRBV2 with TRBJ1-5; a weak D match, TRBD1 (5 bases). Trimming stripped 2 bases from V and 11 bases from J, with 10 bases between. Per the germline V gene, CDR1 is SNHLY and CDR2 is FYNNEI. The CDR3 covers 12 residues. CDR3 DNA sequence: TGTGCCAGCAGTGAAAGGGGTTGGTCCCAGCATTTT. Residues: CASSERGWSQHF.

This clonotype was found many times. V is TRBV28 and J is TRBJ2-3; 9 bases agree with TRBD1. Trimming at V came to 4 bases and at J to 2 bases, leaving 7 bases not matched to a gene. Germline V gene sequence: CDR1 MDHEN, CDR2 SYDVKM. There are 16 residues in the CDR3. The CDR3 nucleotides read TGTGCCAGCAGTTCCGCCGGGACAGGGCCCACAGATACGCAGTATTTT. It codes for CASSSAGTGPTDTQYF.

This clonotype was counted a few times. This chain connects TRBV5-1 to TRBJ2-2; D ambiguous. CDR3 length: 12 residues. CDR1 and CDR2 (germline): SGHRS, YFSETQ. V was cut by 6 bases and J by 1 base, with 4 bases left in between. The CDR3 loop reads CASKWNTGELFF. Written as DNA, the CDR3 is TGCGCCAGCAAATGGAACACCGGGGAGCTGTTTTTT. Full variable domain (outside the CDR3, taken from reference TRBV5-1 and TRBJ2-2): KAGVTQTPRYLIKTRGQQVTLSCSPISGHRSVSWYQQTPGQGLQFLFEYFSETQRNKGNFPGRFSGRQFSNSRSEMNVSTLELGDSALYLCASKWNTGELFFGEGSRLTVL.

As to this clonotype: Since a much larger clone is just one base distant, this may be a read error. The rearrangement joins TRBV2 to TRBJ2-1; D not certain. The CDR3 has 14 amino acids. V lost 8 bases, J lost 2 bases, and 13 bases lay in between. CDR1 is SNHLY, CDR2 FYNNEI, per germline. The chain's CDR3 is CASSADVAYNEQFF. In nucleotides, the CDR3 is TGTGCCAGCTCTGCGGATGTGGCCTACAATGAGCAGTTCTTC.

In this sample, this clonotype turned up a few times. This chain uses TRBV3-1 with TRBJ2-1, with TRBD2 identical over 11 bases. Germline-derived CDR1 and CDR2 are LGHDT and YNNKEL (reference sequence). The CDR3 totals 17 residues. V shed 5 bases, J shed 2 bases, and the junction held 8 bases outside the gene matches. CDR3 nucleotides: TGTGCCAGCAGCTCCCCCTTAGCGGGAGGGCCCTACAATGAGCAGTTCTTC. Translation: CASSSPLAGGPYNEQFF.